The clone carrying this TCR beta chain has a single count. The antigen is not known. This entry is derived from a study of post-analysis software for immune sequencing data. The overall study: As for disease course, relapsing-remitting, secondary progressive and progressive-relapsing multiple sclerosis were all included.

The V gene's germline CDR1 is SGHTS and CDR2 YDEGEE. The germline V and J ends were trimmed by 1 base and 7 bases, with 17 bases remaining between them. The CDR3 consists of 16 residues. Unique molecular identifiers tagged the TCR beta cDNA libraries. There were roughly 0.95 to 11 million T cells, and approximately 480,000 cDNA molecules came from them. A single record per CDR3 protein comes from TCRdb applying MiXCR to the PCR reads. The data hold 350,000 to 450,000 distinct CDR3 sequences, with 30% to 45% observed a single time. Whole-study results and caveats: Patients with multiple sclerosis recorded significantly lower normalized Chao1 diversity than controls, the study found. Relative to controls, patients had about five TRBV segments at higher frequency, with TRBV5-6, TRBV5-1 and TRBV20-1 among these. Strong co-clustering by F measure linked samples that shared a preparation batch.

The receptor's source is a girl aged 2 to 10 with multiple sclerosis. The specimen sequenced was blood. V gene TRBV5-8 combines with J gene TRBJ1-4; D may be TRBD1 (5 bases). The chain's CDR3 is CASSLQAGYEVEKLFF. Written as DNA, the CDR3 is TGTGCCAGCAGCTTGCAAGCAGGGTATGAGGTTGAAAAACTGTTTTTT.